The 17 T cell receptor beta chains below all came from one sample that was sequenced in a study of tumor-infiltrating lymphocytes in primary liver carcinoma. The source of the blood RNA was unsorted whole blood, and germline DNA was extracted as well. A constant-region primer primed TCR beta cDNA synthesis from 450 to 550 ng of total RNA. Libraries covering TCR beta were generated through three nested multiplex PCR rounds (using a slightly modified ARM-PCR). Amplification in the first two PCR rounds was performed using TRBV1-TRBV30 forward primers and a C-beta reverse primer for roughly 9 cycles each. TCRdb re-called the multiplex PCR reads with MiXCR, one entry per CDR3 protein. The sample has approximately 310,000 distinct CDR3 sequences, 65% seen once; the top ten hold roughly 9%. Input material: peripheral blood. These receptors came from a man between 35 and 55 years old with primary liver carcinoma and hepatitis B virus infection.

V is TRBV7-8 and J is TRBJ2-7; D gene unclear. V was shortened by 1 base and J by 1 base, with 8 bases between the two germline ends. Germline lookup yields CDR1 SGHVS and CDR2 FQNEAQ. The CDR3 extends over 14 amino acids. CDR3 nucleotides: TGTGCCAGCAGCTTAGAGATAAGTTCCTACGAGCAGTACTTC. Translated: CASSLEISSYEQYF. The variable domain in full, completed from reference TRBV7-8 and TRBJ2-7, reads GAGVSQSPRYKVAKRGQDVALRCDPISGHVSLFWYQQALGQGPEFLTYFQNEAQLDKSGLPSDRFFAERPEGSVSTLKIQRTQQEDSAVYLCASSLEISSYEQYFGPGTRLTVT.

This clonotype has a handful of counts. The rearrangement links TRBV5-1 to TRBJ2-7, with 11 bases matching TRBD2. Germline V lookup: CDR1 SGHRS, CDR2 YFSETQ. V trimming: 1 base; J trimming: 6 bases; junction bases outside the gene matches: 6. The CDR3 covers 15 residues. CDR3 sequence (DNA): TGCGCCAGCAGCTTGCTAGCGGGAGGAACAGGCGAGCAGTACTTC. Protein product: CASSLLAGGTGEQYF.

This clonotype was detected many times. The rearrangement joins TRBV4-3 to TRBJ1-2; the match to TRBD1 covers 7 bases. With 4 bases clipped from V and 8 bases from J, the junction kept 4 bases outside the gene matches. CDR1 LGHNA and CDR2 YSLEER come from the germline V gene. This CDR3 is built from 12 residues. DNA of the CDR3: TGCGCCAGCAGCCCCTCAGGGGGAGGCTACACCTTC. The encoded protein is CASSPSGGGYTF.

V gene TRBV29-1 combines with J gene TRBJ2-3; 8 bases match TRBD2. Germline assignment: CDR1 SQVTM and CDR2 ANQGSEA. The CDR3 is made up of 13 amino acids. J gave up 3 bases and V 6 bases, and 5 bases lay outside the gene matches. The CDR3, as DNA: TGCAGCGTAAGCGGGGGAGGAACAGATACGCAGTATTTT. This encodes CSVSGGGTDTQYF.

The chain recombines TRBV5-1 with TRBJ2-4, with 8 nucleotides matching TRBD1. V lost 4 bases to trimming and J lost 5 bases; unmatched junction nucleotides: 5. The CDR3 has 14 residues. From germline, CDR1 is SGHRS and CDR2 YFSETQ. The CDR3 coding sequence is TGCGCCAGCAGCGTCGGACAGGGCCAAAACATTCAGTACTTC. Translation: CASSVGQGQNIQYF.

This clonotype was recorded a few times. This chain uses TRBV14 with TRBJ2-1; tentative D call: TRBD2 (5 bases). CDR1 and CDR2 from the germline V gene are SGHDN and FVKESK. Trimming took off 6 bases at V and 8 bases at J, with 14 bases between the two ends. CDR3 length: 13 amino acids. In nucleotides, the CDR3 is TGTGCCAGCAGTAAGACTAACTTCGATGAGCAGTTCTTC. This encodes CASSKTNFDEQFF.

Remarks on this clonotype: A single base separates this from a much larger clone, so it may be a read error. The rearrangement joins TRBV29-1 to TRBJ2-2; possible D gene TRBD1, 6 bases. This CDR3 comprises 13 residues. CDR1 is SQVTM, CDR2 ANQGSEA, per germline. V was clipped by 7 bases and J by 10 bases, with 19 bases between them. The CDR3 DNA sequence: TGCAGCGCCGATACAGGGTTCGCCGAGGAGCTGTTTTTT. The encoded protein is CSADTGFAEELFF.

About this clonotype itself: A much more abundant neighbour one base away suggests this may be a read error. The chain combines TRBV29-1 with TRBJ1-2; 8 nucleotides line up with TRBD1. This CDR3 region has 11 residues. The germline gives CDR1 SQVTM, CDR2 ANQGSEA. The CDR3 coding sequence is TGCAGCGTGGACAGGGATCCTGGCTGCACCTTC. Translating gives CSVDRDPGCTF.

About this clonotype itself: A much larger clone is a single base away; this may be a read error. This chain connects TRBV6-6 to TRBJ2-3; D is possibly TRBD2 (6 bases). The germline V gene encodes CDR1 MNHNY and CDR2 SVGAGI (reference sequence). The CDR3 is 12 residues long. The CDR3: CAVKEGTDSQYF. For the CDR3, the DNA is TGTGCGGTGAAGGAGGGCACAGATTCGCAGTATTTT.

Concerning this clonotype itself: At one of its ends the junction is not consistent with the germline gene, which may arise from a read error. The gene calls are TRBV11-2 and TRBJ2-7, with D tentatively TRBD1 or TRBD2 (5 bases each). In germline, CDR1 is SGHAT, CDR2 FQNNGV. The CDR3 is 16 amino acids. The CDR3 DNA sequence: TGTGCCAGCAACTTAGCAGGGTGCCCCTTTGACTACGAACAGTACTTC. Its protein product is CASNLAGCPFDYEQYF.

This clonotype was picked up one time. V and J are TRBV11-1 and TRBJ2-7, with a weak D call TRBD2 (5 bases). In germline, CDR1 is SGHAT, CDR2 FQDESV (reference sequence). There are 13 residues in the CDR3. CDR3 amino acids: CVRSIARGYEQYF. The DNA for the CDR3 is TGTGTCAGGAGCATAGCCCGGGGCTACGAGCAGTACTTC.

The rearrangement joins TRBV5-4 to TRBJ2-3; TRBD2 agrees at 10 bases. After removal of 4 bases from V and 5 bases from J, the junction contained 7 bases not matched to a gene. This CDR3 has 15 amino acids. The V gene's germline CDR1 is SGHNT and CDR2 YYREEE (reference sequence). The CDR3, as DNA: TGTGCCAGCAGCACTCCTAGCGGGAGCGGAGATACGCAGTATTTT. It translates to CASSTPSGSGDTQYF.

Of note for this clonotype: Mismatch with germline at one junction end may stem from a read error. This chain links TRBV12-3 or TRBV12-4 with TRBJ2-1; D gene ambiguous. CDR3 length: 12 amino acids. The chain's CDR3 is CTSSSSENEQFF. In DNA, the CDR3 is TGTACCAGCAGCTCCAGTGAGAATGAGCAGTTCTTC.

Remarks on this clonotype: A much larger clone differs from this one at a single base, so this may be a read error. The gene calls are TRBV12-3 or TRBV12-4 and TRBJ1-3; no reliable D call. This CDR3 spans 15 amino acids. The V end was cut by 10 bases, the J end by 1 base, with 17 bases between. The CDR3 DNA reads TGTGCCAACAGCTTCGGACGCACTTCTGGAAACACCATATATTTT. Residues: CANSFGRTSGNTIYF.

Note on this clonotype: At one end the junction does not follow the germline gene, possibly because of a read error. The gene calls are TRBV11-2 and TRBJ2-5; tentatively, D is TRBD2 (6 bases). The germline V gene has CDR1 SGHAT and CDR2 FQNNGV. The CDR3 totals 16 residues. The chain's CDR3 is CVSRSRDSAHQETQCF. CDR3 bases: TGTGTCAGCAGATCCCGGGACTCGGCCCACCAAGAGACCCAGTGCTTC.

A remark on this clonotype: This may be a read error: a much more frequent sequence differs by one nucleotide. This chain joins TRBV4-2 and TRBJ2-1; 8 bases are a match to TRBD2. Germline assignment: CDR1 LGHNA and CDR2 YNFKEQ. J gave up 7 bases and V 1 base, and 9 bases lay outside the gene matches. The CDR3 totals 16 residues. CDR3 nucleotides: TGTGCCAGCAGCCAAGCCTGGGGACTAGTGGTAAATGAGCAGTTCTTC. This sequence encodes CASSQAWGLVVNEQFF.

This clonotype appeared a single time. Since a much larger clone is just one base distant, this may be a read error. No conserved phenylalanine or tryptophan is present at the end of the CDR3, so a read error is the likely explanation. The chain carries TRBV5-1 and TRBJ2-3; TRBD1 matches 7 bases. V dropped 6 bases and J dropped 5; count of bases not matched to a gene: 9. The CDR3 consists of 14 residues. The germline V gene has CDR1 SGHRS and CDR2 YFSETQ. This chain's CDR3 is CASTPTGSGDTQYL. For the CDR3, the DNA is TGCGCCAGCACCCCGACAGGGTCGGGAGATACGCAGTATCTT.